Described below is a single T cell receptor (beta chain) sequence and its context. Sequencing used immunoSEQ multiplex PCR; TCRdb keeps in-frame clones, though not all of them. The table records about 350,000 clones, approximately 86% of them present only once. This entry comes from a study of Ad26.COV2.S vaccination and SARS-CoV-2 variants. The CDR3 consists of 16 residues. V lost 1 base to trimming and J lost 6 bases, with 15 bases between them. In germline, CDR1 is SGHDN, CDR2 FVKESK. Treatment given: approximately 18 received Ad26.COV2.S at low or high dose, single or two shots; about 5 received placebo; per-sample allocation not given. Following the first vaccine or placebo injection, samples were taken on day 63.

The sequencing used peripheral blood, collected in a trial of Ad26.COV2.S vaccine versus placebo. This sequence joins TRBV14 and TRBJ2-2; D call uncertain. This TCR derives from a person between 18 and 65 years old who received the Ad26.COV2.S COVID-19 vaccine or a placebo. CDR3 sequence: CASSQGVRPTAGELFF. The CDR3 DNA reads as TGTGCCAGCAGCCAAGGAGTGAGACCGACCGCCGGGGAGCTGTTTTTT. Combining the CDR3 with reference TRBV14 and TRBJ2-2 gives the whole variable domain EAGVTQFPSHSVIEKGQTVTLRCDPISGHDNLYWYRRVMGKEIKFLLHFVKESKQDESGMPNNRFLAERTGGTYSTLKVQPAELEDSGVYFCASSQGVRPTAGELFFGEGSRLTVL.